These T cell receptor beta chains were read from a single sample in a study of cytomegalovirus exposure and HLA in healthy donors. Some clones are missing from TCRdb's copy, which holds only in-frame ones; the method was immunoSEQ multiplex PCR. The data show about 220,000 clones, over 65% seen once. The specimen sequenced was PBMCs. The receptors derive from a man aged 18-30 years in good health and CMV-seronegative. Each CDR3 is given with its conserved first and last residue. The order of the fields is J gene, clone size, V gene, D gene, CDR3 DNA, CDR3 protein. The D gene is left open where the match is weak. Clone size is shown for a subset of rows, as once, few, many or a class of expanded clone.

TRBJ1-1 . TRBV7-2 TRBD1 TGTGCCAGCAGCCGGGACAGGAACACTGAAGCTTTCTTT CASSRDRNTEAFF
TRBJ2-7 few TRBV9 TRBD2 TGTGCCAGCAGCGTAGTCGCGGGAGGGCCTACCGAGCAGTACTTC CASSVVAGGPTEQYF
TRBJ1-1 . TRBV28 TRBD1 TGTGCCAGCAGTCCAGGACAGGGGTGGACTGAAGCTTTCTTT CASSPGQGWTEAFF
TRBJ1-4 . TRBV5-6 . TGTGCCAGCAGCTTGCGCCGGGGGTACAATGAAAAACTGTTTTTT CASSLRRGYNEKLFF
TRBJ2-2 . TRBV5-5 . TGTGCCAGCAGCTTATTAGCGACGAACACCGGGGAGCTGTTTTTT CASSLLATNTGELFF
TRBJ1-4 . TRBV2 TRBD1 TGTGCCAGCAGCCGGGACAGGGTCGAAAAACTGTTTTTT CASSRDRVEKLFF
TRBJ2-7 . TRBV25-1 TRBD1 TGTGCCAGCAGTGGGACAGGGGCCTACGAGCAGTACTTC CASSGTGAYEQYF
TRBJ2-1 . TRBV7-9 . TGTGCCAGCAGCTTCAGCTCCTACAATGAGCAGTTCTTC CASSFSSYNEQFF
TRBJ1-4 . TRBV2 . TGTGCCAGCGGGGAGGGGGAAAAACTGTTTTTT CASGEGEKLFF
TRBJ2-7 . TRBV5-1 TRBD1 TGCGCCAGCAGTCTTGGGTCGGACAGGGGGCAATACGAGCAGTACTTC CASSLGSDRGQYEQYF
TRBJ2-1 few TRBV6-1 TRBD1 TGTGCCAGCAGTCTCCGGGACAGCGATACATATGAGCAGTTCTTC CASSLRDSDTYEQFF
TRBJ2-7 once TRBV2 TRBD1 TGTGCCAGCATTGAGGACAGGGGGCGATACGAGCAGTACTTC CASIEDRGRYEQYF
TRBJ2-1 . TRBV10-2 . TGCGCCAGCAGTGAGTGGCAGAATACGAACAATGAGCAGTTCTTC CASSEWQNTNNEQFF
TRBJ2-1 . TRBV30 . TGCGCCTGGAGTGTAGGAGCACGCAATGAGCAGTTCTTC CAWSVGARNEQFF
TRBJ2-7 . TRBV6-1 . TGTGCCAGCAGTGAATCGCGGGAAATTTACTCCTACGAGCAGTACTTC CASSESREIYSYEQYF
TRBJ1-1 . TRBV6-1 . TGTGCCAGCAGGCCGGGGACTTCCCGGATAAGTGGAGCTTTCTTT CASRPGTSRISGAFF
TRBJ2-3 . TRBV9 . TGTGCCAGCAGCCCTTCGGTGGATACGCAGTATTTT CASSPSVDTQYF
TRBJ1-2 . TRBV27 TRBD1 TGTGCCAGCAGACCTCGGGACAGGGGGCTCAGTGGCTACACCTTC CASRPRDRGLSGYTF
TRBJ2-1 . TRBV2 . TGTGCCAGCAGTGAAGGAGGGTTTGAGCAGTTCTTC CASSEGGFEQFF
TRBJ2-7 few TRBV4-1 . TGCGCCAGCAGCCAAGAAAGAACGATAGCCTACGAGCAGTACTTC CASSQERTIAYEQYF
TRBJ2-7 . TRBV28 . TGTGCCAGCAGTTTAATCTTCGAGCAGTACTTC CASSLIFEQYF
TRBJ2-1 . TRBV7-9 TRBD2 TGTGCCAGCAGCAACGCCCGGACTAGCGGGAGGAACAATGAGCAGTTCTTC CASSNARTSGRNNEQFF
TRBJ2-7 once TRBV6-1 TRBD1 TGTGCCAGCAGTAAGACAGGGGGCTTAAACGAGCAGTACTTC CASSKTGGLNEQYF
TRBJ2-7 . TRBV7-9 . TGTGCCAGCAGCCATCCCGGGGTATCGAGCTCCTACGAGCAGTACTTC CASSHPGVSSSYEQYF
TRBJ2-3 . TRBV27 TRBD2 TGTGCCAGCAGTCCTCTTAGCGGGCAGAGCACAGATACGCAGTATTTT CASSPLSGQSTDTQYF
TRBJ2-1 . TRBV19 TRBD2 TGTGCCAGTAGTCCTACCTCCGGAAGGAGCGGGAGTTTTCTAGAGCAGTTCTTC CASSPTSGRSGSFLEQFF
TRBJ2-7 . TRBV28 . TGTGCCAGCAGTTTACATGGACAGAACTACGAGCAGTACTTC CASSLHGQNYEQYF
TRBJ2-2 once TRBV27 TRBD1 TGTGCCAGCAGTGCGGGACAGGGCACCGGGGAGCTGTTTTTT CASSAGQGTGELFF
TRBJ2-3 . TRBV7-2 TRBD2 TGTGCCAGCAGCTTTGCCCTGACTAGCGGGAGCGCAGATACGCAGTATTTT CASSFALTSGSADTQYF
TRBJ1-2 . TRBV19 . TGTGCCAGTACCCCTTATCCGGGAGGGGACTATGGCTACACCTTC CASTPYPGGDYGYTF
TRBJ2-7 . TRBV5-1 TRBD2 TGCGCCAGCAGCTTGGACGGACTAGCGTCCCACGAGCAGTACTTC CASSLDGLASHEQYF
TRBJ2-7 . TRBV11-1 TRBD2 TGTGCCAGCAGCTTAGAAAGCGGGGTCACCTACGAGCAGTACTTC CASSLESGVTYEQYF